This T cell receptor (beta chain) was found in a study of cytomegalovirus exposure and HLA in healthy donors. Study-level points and caveats: Confirmation in vitro established that a few CMV-associated chains were specific for CMV antigens. Within a later analysis, the majority of CMV-associated TCR beta chains appeared HLA-restricted.

Trimming took off 4 bases at V and 7 bases at J, with 11 bases between the two ends. Germline CDR1 is SGHKS and CDR2 is YYEKEE (reference sequence). The CDR3 is 12 residues long. The study ran its PCR with 60 Vbeta and 13 Jbeta primers. Assay used: immunoSEQ multiplex PCR; TCRdb lists only in-frame clones, some missing. The table records around 150,000 clones, about 88% of them present only once. Of note for this clone: The antigen is unknown.

This chain joins TRBV5-5 and TRBJ1-1, with no clear D. The sample was PBMCs. The clonotype comes from a man younger than 35 in good health and CMV-seropositive. The DNA for the CDR3 is TGTGCCAGCAGCCCTACGGTCAATGAAGCTTTCTTT. Protein sequence: CASSPTVNEAFF. The entire variable domain, with the rest obtained from reference TRBV5-5 and TRBJ1-1, is as follows: DAGVTQSPTHLIKTRGQQVTLRCSPISGHKSVSWYQQVLGQGPQFIFQYYEKEERGRGNFPDRFSARQFPNYSSELNVNALLLGDSALYLCASSPTVNEAFFGQGTRLTVV.